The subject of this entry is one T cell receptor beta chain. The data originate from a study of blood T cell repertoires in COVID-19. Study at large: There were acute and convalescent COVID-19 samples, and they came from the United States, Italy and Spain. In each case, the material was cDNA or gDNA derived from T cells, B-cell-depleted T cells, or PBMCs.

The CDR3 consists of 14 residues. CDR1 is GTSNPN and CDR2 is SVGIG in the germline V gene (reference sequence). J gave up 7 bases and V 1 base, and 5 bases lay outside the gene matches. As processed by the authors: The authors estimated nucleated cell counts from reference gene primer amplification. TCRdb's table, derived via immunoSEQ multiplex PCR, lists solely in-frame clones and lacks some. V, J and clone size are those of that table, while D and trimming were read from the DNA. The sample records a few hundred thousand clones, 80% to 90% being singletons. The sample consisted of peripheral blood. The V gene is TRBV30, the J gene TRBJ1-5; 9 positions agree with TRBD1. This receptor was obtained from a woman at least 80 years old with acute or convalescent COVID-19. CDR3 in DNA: TGTGCCTGGAGTGCGACAGGGGGTAAACAGCCCCAGCATTTT. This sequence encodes CAWSATGGKQPQHF.